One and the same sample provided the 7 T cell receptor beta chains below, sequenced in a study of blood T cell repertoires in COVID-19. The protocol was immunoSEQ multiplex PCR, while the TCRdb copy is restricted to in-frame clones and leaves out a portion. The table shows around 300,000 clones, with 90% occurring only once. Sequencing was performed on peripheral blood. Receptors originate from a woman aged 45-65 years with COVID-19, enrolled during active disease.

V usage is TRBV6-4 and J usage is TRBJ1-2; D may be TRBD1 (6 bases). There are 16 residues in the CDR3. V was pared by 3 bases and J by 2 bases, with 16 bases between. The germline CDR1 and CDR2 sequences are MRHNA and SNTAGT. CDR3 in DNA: TGTGCCAGCAGTGATTCTGCAGGGGTATCGAACTATGGCTACACCTTC. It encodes CASSDSAGVSNYGYTF.

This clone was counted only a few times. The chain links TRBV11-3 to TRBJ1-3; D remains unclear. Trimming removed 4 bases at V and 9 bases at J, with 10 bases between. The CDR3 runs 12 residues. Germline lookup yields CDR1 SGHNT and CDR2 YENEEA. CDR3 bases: TGTGCCAGCAGCTCGCCCTATGGCACCATATATTTT. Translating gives CASSSPYGTIYF.

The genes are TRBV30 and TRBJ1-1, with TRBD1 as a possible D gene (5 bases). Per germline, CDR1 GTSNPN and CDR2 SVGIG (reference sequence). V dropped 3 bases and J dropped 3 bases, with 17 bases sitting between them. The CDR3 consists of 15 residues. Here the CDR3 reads CAWSAIIRGDTEAFF. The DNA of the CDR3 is TGTGCCTGGAGCGCCATCATAAGGGGTGACACTGAAGCTTTCTTT.

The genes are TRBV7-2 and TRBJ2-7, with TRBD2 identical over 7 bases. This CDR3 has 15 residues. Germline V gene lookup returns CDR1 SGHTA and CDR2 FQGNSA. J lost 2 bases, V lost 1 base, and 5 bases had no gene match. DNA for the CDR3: TGTGCCAGCAGCTTAGGGCGGGGGTTGGCCTACGAGCAGTACTTC. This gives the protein CASSLGRGLAYEQYF.

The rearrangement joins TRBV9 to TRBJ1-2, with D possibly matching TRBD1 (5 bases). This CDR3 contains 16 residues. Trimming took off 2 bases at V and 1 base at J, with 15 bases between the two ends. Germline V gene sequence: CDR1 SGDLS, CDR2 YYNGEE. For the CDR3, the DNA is TGTGCCAGCAGCGTGGGTCCCCTCGACAGTAACTATGGCTACACCTTC. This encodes CASSVGPLDSNYGYTF.

This CDR3 is CASSPRTGPAYEQYF. The CDR3 region has the DNA TGTGCCAGCAGCCCGAGGACAGGCCCAGCCTACGAGCAGTACTTC. V gene TRBV7-2 combines with J gene TRBJ2-7, with 7 bases lining up with TRBD1. The germline gives CDR1 SGHTA, CDR2 FQGNSA. The trim removed 5 bases at V and 2 bases at J, leaving 9 bases unmatched. The CDR3 consists of 15 residues.

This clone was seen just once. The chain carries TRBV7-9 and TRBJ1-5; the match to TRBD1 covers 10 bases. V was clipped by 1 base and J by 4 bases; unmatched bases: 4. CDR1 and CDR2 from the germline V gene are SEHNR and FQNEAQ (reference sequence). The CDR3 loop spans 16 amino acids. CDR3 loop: CASSLGGQGWNQPQHF. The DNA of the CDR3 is TGTGCCAGCAGCTTAGGGGGACAGGGGTGGAATCAGCCCCAGCATTTT.